The 14 T cell receptor beta chains in this list originate from one sample, sequenced in a study of radiation and T cells in renal cell carcinoma. Measured with immunoSEQ multiplex PCR; TCRdb has only the in-frame clones, and not every one. The sample contains some 150,000 clones, approximately 86% of which appear only once. Time point specified: blood 4 weeks post-SBRT, at nephrectomy. Described treatment: 15 Gy SBRT to primary tumor, nephrectomy 4 weeks later. This material consisted of blood, taken from a patient whose treatment included radiotherapy and nephrectomy. The receptors were sampled from a woman between 50 and 59 years old with renal cell carcinoma.

The V and J genes are TRBV6-1 and TRBJ2-7; D assignment may be TRBD1 or TRBD2 (5 bases each). CDR1 is MNHNS, CDR2 SASEGT, per germline. The ends were cut back, 7 bases at V and 2 bases at J, with 21 bases in the middle. This CDR3 is 16 amino acids long. This CDR3 is CASTDEGRGSTYEQYF. The CDR3 DNA is TGTGCCAGCACTGACGAGGGACGTGGGAGCACCTACGAGCAGTACTTC.

The J gene is TRBJ1-5, the V gene TRBV18; D is undetermined. The V gene's germline CDR1 is KGHSH and CDR2 LQKENI. Deletions cut 2 bases from V and 7 bases from J, with 12 bases between. This CDR3 contains 14 residues. The chain's CDR3 is CASSPIPVGQPQHF. CDR3 DNA sequence: TGTGCCAGCTCACCAATTCCAGTCGGCCAGCCCCAGCATTTT.

The sample holds one count of this clone. The rearrangement joins TRBV11-2 to TRBJ1-5, with a tentative D call TRBD1 (5 bases). This CDR3 is built from 14 residues. The germline gives CDR1 SGHAT, CDR2 FQNNGV. V was clipped by 5 bases and J by 3 bases, with 11 bases between them. As DNA, the CDR3 is TGTGCCAGCAGCCCCGCAGGGCTCAATCAGCCCCAGCATTTT. Its protein product is CASSPAGLNQPQHF.

V gene TRBV30 combines with J gene TRBJ1-5; 8 bases map to TRBD1. Looked up from germline, CDR1 is GTSNPN and CDR2 is SVGIG (reference sequence). The V gene end was trimmed by 3 bases and the J gene end by 4 bases; junction bases not matched to a gene: 8. The CDR3 totals 15 residues. CDR3 DNA: TGTGCCTGGAGCGCAAAGACAGGGGAGAATCAGCCCCAGCATTTT. It encodes CAWSAKTGENQPQHF. The full variable domain, in which reference TRBV30 and TRBJ1-5 provide the parts outside the CDR3, is SQTIHQWPATLVQPVGSPLSLECTVEGTSNPNLYWYRQAAGRGLQLLFYSVGIGQISSEVPQNLSASRPQDRQFILSSKKLLLSDSGFYLCAWSAKTGENQPQHFGDGTRLSIL.

The J gene is TRBJ2-5, the V gene TRBV14; 8 positions agree with TRBD1. Unmatched junction bases numbered 9, after V lost 4 bases and J lost 5 bases. There are 15 residues in the CDR3. Per the germline V gene, CDR1 is SGHDN and CDR2 is FVKESK. The CDR3 DNA follows: TGTGCCAGCAGCCTCGGACAGGGCCTCCGGGAGACCCAGTACTTC. Residues: CASSLGQGLRETQYF. The full variable domain, completed using reference TRBV14 and TRBJ2-5, is EAGVTQFPSHSVIEKGQTVTLRCDPISGHDNLYWYRRVMGKEIKFLLHFVKESKQDESGMPNNRFLAERTGGTYSTLKVQPAELEDSGVYFCASSLGQGLRETQYFGPGTRLLVL.

The rearrangement links TRBV7-2 to TRBJ2-5, with D possibly matching TRBD2 (5 bases). CDR1 and CDR2 (germline): SGHTA, FQGNSA. The CDR3 contains 13 residues. V shed 4 bases and J shed 1 base, with 7 bases lying between them. The CDR3 sequence: CASSSSPQETQYF. The CDR3 nucleotides are TGTGCCAGCAGCTCTAGCCCCCAAGAGACCCAGTACTTC.

This chain links TRBV5-4 with TRBJ2-7, with D perhaps TRBD1 or TRBD2 (5 bases each). This CDR3 comprises 14 residues. Germline loops: CDR1 SGHNT, CDR2 YYREEE (reference sequence). V dropped 4 bases and J dropped 1 base, with 12 bases sitting between them. The CDR3 DNA is TGTGCCAGCAGCGCCGGGACCAGATCCTACGAGCAGTACTTC. This sequence encodes CASSAGTRSYEQYF.

The chain joins TRBV7-2 to TRBJ1-5; D remains ambiguous. With 8 bases removed from V and 3 bases from J, the gap between germline ends came to 23 bases. Per the germline V gene, CDR1 is SGHTA and CDR2 is FQGNSA. CDR3 length: 17 residues. CDR3 loop: CASVELRLTLANQPQHF. CDR3 bases: TGTGCCAGCGTAGAGCTAAGATTGACCCTTGCCAATCAGCCCCAGCATTTT.

The chain links TRBV6-6 to TRBJ1-2, with unresolved D. Germline CDR1 reads MNHNY; CDR2 reads SVGAGI (reference sequence). The CDR3 is 15 residues long. V gave up 5 bases and J gave up 0 bases, with 13 bases separating them. The CDR3 here is CASSPGGGANYGYTF. The CDR3 nucleotides read TGTGCCAGCAGTCCTGGTGGAGGAGCTAACTATGGCTACACCTTC.

The V and J genes are TRBV30 and TRBJ2-7; 8 nucleotides align to TRBD2. V lost 0 bases and J lost 7; bases outside the gene matches: 14. This CDR3 is built from 16 residues. Germline CDR1 is GTSNPN and CDR2 is SVGIG (reference sequence). CDR3 region: CAWSVRVGGGTAEQYF. For the CDR3, the DNA is TGTGCCTGGAGTGTACGAGTCGGCGGGGGGACCGCAGAGCAGTACTTC.

The chain has TRBV5-1 and TRBJ1-1; TRBD1 might be the D (6 bases). The CDR3 spans 16 residues. The V and J ends lost 5 bases and 1 base respectively, with 18 bases between them. Germline lookup yields CDR1 SGHRS and CDR2 YFSETQ. In DNA, the CDR3 is TGCGCCAGCAGACGGGGTGCGACAGGACAGAACACTGAAGCTTTCTTT. As protein: CASRRGATGQNTEAFF. The full variable domain, its missing parts supplied by reference TRBV5-1 and TRBJ1-1, is KAGVTQTPRYLIKTRGQQVTLSCSPISGHRSVSWYQQTPGQGLQFLFEYFSETQRNKGNFPGRFSGRQFSNSRSEMNVSTLELGDSALYLCASRRGATGQNTEAFFGQGTRLTVV.

The chain is built from TRBV28 and TRBJ1-5; D remains unclear. CDR1 is MDHEN and CDR2 is SYDVKM in the germline V gene. CDR3 size: 13 residues. V lost 2 bases to trimming and J lost 6 bases, with 8 bases between them. The CDR3 sequence: CASSLASGQPQHF. CDR3 DNA sequence: TGTGCCAGCAGTTTAGCCTCCGGTCAGCCCCAGCATTTT.

This clone has more than one count but fewer than ten. The chain uses TRBV6-5 and TRBJ1-6, with a possible D match to TRBD1 (5 bases). The V end was cut by 2 bases, the J end by 8 bases, with 10 bases between. This CDR3 has 14 residues. CDR1 and CDR2 from the germline V gene are MNHEY and SVGAGI. The chain's CDR3 is CASSYRGRDSPLHF. The CDR3 region has the DNA TGTGCCAGCAGTTACCGGGGACGGGATTCACCCCTCCACTTT.

This chain joins TRBV6-5 and TRBJ1-1; maybe TRBD1 (5 bases). CDR3 size: 14 residues. Per the germline V gene, CDR1 is MNHEY and CDR2 is SVGAGI. The V end was cut by 5 bases, the J end by 7 bases, with 17 bases between. The CDR3 DNA reads as TGTGCCAGCAGTCCAGGGTATGGGGTAGGTGAAGCTTTCTTT. As protein: CASSPGYGVGEAFF.